These 5 T cell receptor beta chains were sequenced from one sample in a study of blood T cell repertoires in COVID-19. Some clones are missing from TCRdb's copy, which holds only in-frame ones; the method was immunoSEQ multiplex PCR. Of approximately 130,000 clones in the sample, approximately 87% were seen once. Sequencing used peripheral blood. These receptors all come from a man in his sixties with acute or convalescent COVID-19.

The rearrangement joins TRBV30 to TRBJ1-3, with D possibly being TRBD1 (6 bases). This CDR3 comprises 14 residues. V was shortened by 0 bases and J by 4 bases, with 10 bases between the two germline ends. Germline V gene sequence: CDR1 GTSNPN, CDR2 SVGIG (reference sequence). CDR3 bases: TGTGCCTGGAGTGTCGGACAGTACGGAAACACCATATATTTT. This translates into CAWSVGQYGNTIYF.

The J gene is TRBJ2-5, the V gene TRBV28; 9 bases line up with TRBD1. CDR1 is MDHEN and CDR2 is SYDVKM in the germline V gene. The CDR3 extends over 13 amino acids. The V and J ends lost 7 bases and 5 bases, in that order; junction bases with no gene match: 5. The CDR3 here is CASTPGQGETQYF. CDR3 nucleotide sequence: TGTGCCAGCACCCCCGGACAGGGGGAGACCCAGTACTTC.

DNA for the CDR3: TGTGCCAGCAGTTTGGAACAGGGGCCCCGGGAGCTGTTTTTT. It codes for CASSLEQGPRELFF. The chain joins TRBV28 to TRBJ2-2; 7 positions match TRBD1. Per the germline V gene, CDR1 is MDHEN and CDR2 is SYDVKM. V was pared by 3 bases and J by 9 bases, with 7 bases of the junction left unmatched. The CDR3 covers 14 residues.

This clone was counted a single time. This chain uses TRBV18 with TRBJ2-5; 10 nucleotides line up with TRBD2. The CDR3 totals 15 residues. With V trimmed by 5 bases and J by 4 bases, 7 bases remained unmatched. From germline, CDR1 is KGHSH and CDR2 LQKENI. The CDR3 region has the DNA TGTGCCAGCTCATCCCTAGCGGGAGAAGGAGAGACCCAGTACTTC. It encodes CASSSLAGEGETQYF.

The chain recombines TRBV7-8 with TRBJ2-7; 7 bases map to TRBD2. CDR1 is SGHVS, CDR2 FQNEAQ, per germline. After removal of 2 bases from V and 3 bases from J, the junction contained 7 bases not matched to a gene. The CDR3 covers 15 residues. CDR3 in DNA: TGTGCCAGCAGCTTAAGGCCGGGAGGATACTACGAGCAGTACTTC. Amino acid sequence: CASSLRPGGYYEQYF.